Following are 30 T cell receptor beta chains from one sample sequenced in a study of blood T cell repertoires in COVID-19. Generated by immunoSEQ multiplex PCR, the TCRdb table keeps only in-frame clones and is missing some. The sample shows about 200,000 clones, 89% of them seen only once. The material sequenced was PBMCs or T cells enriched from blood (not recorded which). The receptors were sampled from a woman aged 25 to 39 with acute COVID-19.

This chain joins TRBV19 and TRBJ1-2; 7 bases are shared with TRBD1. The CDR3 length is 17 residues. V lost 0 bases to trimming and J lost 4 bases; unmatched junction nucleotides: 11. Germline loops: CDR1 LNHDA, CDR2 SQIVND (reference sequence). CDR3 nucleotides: TGTGCCAGTAGTATAGATCACGACGCGGGACAGCCCTATGGCTACACCTTC. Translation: CASSIDHDAGQPYGYTF. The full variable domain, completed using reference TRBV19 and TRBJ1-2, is DGGITQSPKYLFRKEGQNVTLSCEQNLNHDAMYWYRQDPGQGLRLIYYSQIVNDFQKGDIAEGYSVSREKKESFPLTVTSAQKNPTAFYLCASSIDHDAGQPYGYTFGSGTRLTVV.

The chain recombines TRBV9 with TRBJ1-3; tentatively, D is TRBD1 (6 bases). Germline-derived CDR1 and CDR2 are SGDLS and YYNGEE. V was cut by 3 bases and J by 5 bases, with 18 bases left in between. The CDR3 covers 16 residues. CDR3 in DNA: TGTGCCAGCAGCGCGGGGGGGGCCCGGAATCGAAACACCATATATTTT. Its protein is CASSAGGARNRNTIYF.

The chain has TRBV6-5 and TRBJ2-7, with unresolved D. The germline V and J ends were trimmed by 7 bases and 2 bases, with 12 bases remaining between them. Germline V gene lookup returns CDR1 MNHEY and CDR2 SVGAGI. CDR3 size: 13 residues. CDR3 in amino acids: CASTLGPAYEQYF. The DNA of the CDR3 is TGTGCCAGCACCCTGGGCCCTGCCTACGAGCAGTACTTC.

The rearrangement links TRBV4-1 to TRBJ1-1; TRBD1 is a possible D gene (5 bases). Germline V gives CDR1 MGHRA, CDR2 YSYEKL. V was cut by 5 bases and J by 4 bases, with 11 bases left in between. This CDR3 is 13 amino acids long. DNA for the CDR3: TGCGCCAGCAGCTGGGGCCTGGGCACTGAAGCTTTCTTT. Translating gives CASSWGLGTEAFF.

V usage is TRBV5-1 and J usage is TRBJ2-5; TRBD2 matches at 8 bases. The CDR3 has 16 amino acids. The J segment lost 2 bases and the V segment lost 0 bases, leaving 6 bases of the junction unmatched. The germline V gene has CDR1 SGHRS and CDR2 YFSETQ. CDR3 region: CASSLGLARGQETQYF. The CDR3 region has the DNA TGCGCCAGCAGCTTGGGACTAGCGAGGGGTCAAGAGACCCAGTACTTC.

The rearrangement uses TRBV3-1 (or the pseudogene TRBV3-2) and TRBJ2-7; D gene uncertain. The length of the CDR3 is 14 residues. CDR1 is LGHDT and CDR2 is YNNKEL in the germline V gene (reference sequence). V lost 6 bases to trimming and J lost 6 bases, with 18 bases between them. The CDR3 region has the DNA TGTGCCAGCAGACCTCGGGTACCAGCCAGCGAGCAGTACTTC. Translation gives CASRPRVPASEQYF.

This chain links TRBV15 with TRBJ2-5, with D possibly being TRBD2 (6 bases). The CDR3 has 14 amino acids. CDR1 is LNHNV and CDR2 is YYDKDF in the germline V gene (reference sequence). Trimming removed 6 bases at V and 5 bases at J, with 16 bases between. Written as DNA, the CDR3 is TGTGCCACCAGACGGGACTCAGTAATGGAGACCCAGTACTTC. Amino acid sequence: CATRRDSVMETQYF.

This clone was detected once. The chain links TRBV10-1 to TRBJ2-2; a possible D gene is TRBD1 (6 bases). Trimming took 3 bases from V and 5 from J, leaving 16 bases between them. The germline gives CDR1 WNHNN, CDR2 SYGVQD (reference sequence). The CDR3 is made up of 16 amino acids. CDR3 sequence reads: CASSDWAGVGTGELFF. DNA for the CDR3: TGCGCCAGCAGTGATTGGGCAGGGGTCGGAACCGGGGAGCTGTTTTTT.

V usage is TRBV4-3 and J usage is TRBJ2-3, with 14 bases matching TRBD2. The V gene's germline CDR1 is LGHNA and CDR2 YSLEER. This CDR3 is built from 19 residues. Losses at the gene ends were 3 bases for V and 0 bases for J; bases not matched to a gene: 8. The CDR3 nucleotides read TGCGCCAGCAGCCAGGGGACTAGCGGGGGAGCTCTTAGCACAGATACGCAGTATTTT. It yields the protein CASSQGTSGGALSTDTQYF.

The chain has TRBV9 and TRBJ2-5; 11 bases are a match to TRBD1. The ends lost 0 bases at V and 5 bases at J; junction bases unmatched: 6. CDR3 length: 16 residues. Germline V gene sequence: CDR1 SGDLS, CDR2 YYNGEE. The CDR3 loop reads CASSVAGTGGFETQYF. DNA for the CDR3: TGTGCCAGCAGCGTAGCGGGGACAGGGGGTTTCGAGACCCAGTACTTC.

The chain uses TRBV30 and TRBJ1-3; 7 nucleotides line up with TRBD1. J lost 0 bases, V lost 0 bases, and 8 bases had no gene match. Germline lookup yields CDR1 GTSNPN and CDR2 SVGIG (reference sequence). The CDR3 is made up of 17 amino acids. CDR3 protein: CAWSVRQGLLSGNTIYF. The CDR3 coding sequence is TGTGCCTGGAGTGTACGACAGGGTCTCCTCTCTGGAAACACCATATATTTT.

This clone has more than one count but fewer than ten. The CDR3 sequence is CASSVQPGASSYNSPLHF. CDR3 nucleotides: TGTGCCAGCAGCGTGCAACCGGGAGCTAGCTCCTATAATTCACCCCTCCACTTT. The chain joins TRBV6-2 or TRBV6-3 to TRBJ1-6; D uncertain. Germline V gene lookup returns CDR1 MNHEY and CDR2 SVGEGT. The CDR3 runs to 18 residues. The V end lost 6 bases, the J end lost 0 bases, and 18 bases lay between the germline ends.

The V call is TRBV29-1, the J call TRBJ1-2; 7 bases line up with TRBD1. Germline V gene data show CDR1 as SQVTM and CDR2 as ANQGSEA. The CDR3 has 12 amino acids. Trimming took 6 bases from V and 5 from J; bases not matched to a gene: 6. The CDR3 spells CSVGDSGYGYTF. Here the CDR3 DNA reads TGCAGCGTCGGGGACAGTGGGTATGGCTACACCTTC.

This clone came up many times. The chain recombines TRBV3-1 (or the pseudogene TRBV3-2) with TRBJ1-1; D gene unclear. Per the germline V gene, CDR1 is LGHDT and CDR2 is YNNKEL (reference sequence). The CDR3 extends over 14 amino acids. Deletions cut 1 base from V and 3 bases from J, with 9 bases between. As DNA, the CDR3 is TGTGCCAGCAGCCAAGCCAACAGCCACACTGAAGCTTTCTTT. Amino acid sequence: CASSQANSHTEAFF.

DNA for the CDR3: TGTGCCAGTAGTGTCAGGGCGGGAACTGAAGCTTTCTTT. Protein: CASSVRAGTEAFF. The rearrangement links TRBV19 to TRBJ1-1; possible D gene TRBD1, 5 bases. This CDR3 has 13 residues. V was clipped by 5 bases and J by 5 bases, with 12 bases between them. Germline lookup yields CDR1 LNHDA and CDR2 SQIVND (reference sequence).

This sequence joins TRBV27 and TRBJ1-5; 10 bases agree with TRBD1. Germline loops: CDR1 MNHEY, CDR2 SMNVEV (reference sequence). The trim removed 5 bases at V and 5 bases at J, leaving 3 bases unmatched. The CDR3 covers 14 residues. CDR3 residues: CASSPGTGDQPQHF. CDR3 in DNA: TGTGCCAGCAGTCCCGGGACAGGGGATCAGCCCCAGCATTTT.

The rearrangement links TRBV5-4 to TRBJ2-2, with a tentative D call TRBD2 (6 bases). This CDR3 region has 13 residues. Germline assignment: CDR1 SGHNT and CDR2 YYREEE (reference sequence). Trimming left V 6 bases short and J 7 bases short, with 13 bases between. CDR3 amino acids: CASTSRRGGELFF. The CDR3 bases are TGTGCCAGCACCTCCCGGCGGGGCGGGGAGCTGTTTTTT.

The CDR3 DNA sequence: TGCGCCAGCAGCCCGGACAGGAGCTCCGGTGAGCAGTTCTTC. This codes for CASSPDRSSGEQFF. This rearrangement joins TRBV5-1 to TRBJ2-1; 7 bases are shared with TRBD1. The junction had 10 bases not matched to a gene; V was cut back by 4 bases and J by 9 bases. This CDR3 contains 14 residues. CDR1 and CDR2 from the germline V gene are SGHRS and YFSETQ.

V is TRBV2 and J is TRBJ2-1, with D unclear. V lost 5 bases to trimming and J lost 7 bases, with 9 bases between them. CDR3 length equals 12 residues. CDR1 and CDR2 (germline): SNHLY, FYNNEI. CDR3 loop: CASSSELNEQFF. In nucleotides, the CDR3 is TGTGCCAGCAGTTCCGAGCTAAATGAGCAGTTCTTC.

The CDR3 is CASSLDLRGAGATDTQYF. CDR3 DNA: TGTGCCAGCAGCTTAGACCTCCGGGGGGCGGGGGCCACAGATACGCAGTATTTT. The rearrangement uses TRBV11-2 and TRBJ2-3; D may be TRBD2 (7 bases). The CDR3 covers 18 residues. V was shortened by 0 bases and J by 2 bases, with 18 bases between the two germline ends. Germline-derived CDR1 and CDR2 are SGHAT and FQNNGV.

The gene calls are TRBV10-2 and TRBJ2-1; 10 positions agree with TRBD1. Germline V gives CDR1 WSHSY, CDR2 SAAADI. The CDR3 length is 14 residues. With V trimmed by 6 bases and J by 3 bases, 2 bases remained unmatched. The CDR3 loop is CASRGTGDYNEQFF. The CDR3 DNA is TGCGCCAGCAGGGGGACAGGGGACTACAATGAGCAGTTCTTC.

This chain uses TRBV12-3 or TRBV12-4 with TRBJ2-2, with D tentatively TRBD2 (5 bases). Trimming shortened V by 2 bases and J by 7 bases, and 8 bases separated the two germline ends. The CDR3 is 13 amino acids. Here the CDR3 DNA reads TGTGCCAGCAGTTTACGGGGTTACGGGGAGCTGTTTTTT. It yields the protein CASSLRGYGELFF.

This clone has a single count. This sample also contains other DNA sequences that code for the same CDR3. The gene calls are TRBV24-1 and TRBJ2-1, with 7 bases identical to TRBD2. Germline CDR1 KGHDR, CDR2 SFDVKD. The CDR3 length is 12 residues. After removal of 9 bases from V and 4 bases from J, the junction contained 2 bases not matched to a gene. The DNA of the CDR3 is TGTGCCACCGGGGGGGATTACAATGAGCAGTTCTTC. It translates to CATGGDYNEQFF.

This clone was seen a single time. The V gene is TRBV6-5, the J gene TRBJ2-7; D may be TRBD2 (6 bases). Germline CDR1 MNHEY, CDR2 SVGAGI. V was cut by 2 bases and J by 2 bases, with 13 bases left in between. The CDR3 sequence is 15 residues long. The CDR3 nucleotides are TGTGCCAGCAGTTACGCAGGGACTTCCGCCTACGAGCAGTACTTC. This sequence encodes CASSYAGTSAYEQYF.

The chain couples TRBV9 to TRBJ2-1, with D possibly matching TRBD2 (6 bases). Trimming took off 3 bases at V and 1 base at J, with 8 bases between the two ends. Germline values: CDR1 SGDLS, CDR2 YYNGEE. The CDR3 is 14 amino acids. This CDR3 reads CASSGGASYNEQFF. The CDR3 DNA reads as TGTGCCAGCAGCGGCGGGGCTTCCTACAATGAGCAGTTCTTC.

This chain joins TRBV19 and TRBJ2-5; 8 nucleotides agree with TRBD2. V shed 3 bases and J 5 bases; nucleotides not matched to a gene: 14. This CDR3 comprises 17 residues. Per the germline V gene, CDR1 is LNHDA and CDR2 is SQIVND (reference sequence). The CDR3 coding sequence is TGTGCCAGTAGTATGATCCCCCGGCGGGGGGTGGAGGAGACCCAGTACTTC. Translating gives CASSMIPRRGVEETQYF. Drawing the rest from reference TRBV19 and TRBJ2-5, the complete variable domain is DGGITQSPKYLFRKEGQNVTLSCEQNLNHDAMYWYRQDPGQGLRLIYYSQIVNDFQKGDIAEGYSVSREKKESFPLTVTSAQKNPTAFYLCASSMIPRRGVEETQYFGPGTRLLVL.

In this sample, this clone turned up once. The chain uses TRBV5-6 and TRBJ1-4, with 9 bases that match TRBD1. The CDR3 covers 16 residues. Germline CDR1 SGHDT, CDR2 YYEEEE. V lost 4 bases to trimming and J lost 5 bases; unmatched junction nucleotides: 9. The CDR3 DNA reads TGTGCCAGCAGCCGACCCAGGGACAGGGAAAATGAAAAACTGTTTTTT. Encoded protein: CASSRPRDRENEKLFF.

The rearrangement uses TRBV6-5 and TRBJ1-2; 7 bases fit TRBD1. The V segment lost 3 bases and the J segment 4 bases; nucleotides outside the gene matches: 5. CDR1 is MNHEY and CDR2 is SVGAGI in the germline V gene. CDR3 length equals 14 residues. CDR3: CASSYKGQTYGYTF. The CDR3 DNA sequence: TGTGCCAGCAGTTATAAGGGACAGACCTATGGCTACACCTTC.

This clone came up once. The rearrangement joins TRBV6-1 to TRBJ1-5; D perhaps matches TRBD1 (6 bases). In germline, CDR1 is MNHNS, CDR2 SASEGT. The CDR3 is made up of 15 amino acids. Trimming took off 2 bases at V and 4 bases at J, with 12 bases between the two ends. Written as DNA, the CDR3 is TGTGCCAGCAGTGAAACGACAGGTCAGAATCAGCCCCAGCATTTT. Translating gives CASSETTGQNQPQHF.

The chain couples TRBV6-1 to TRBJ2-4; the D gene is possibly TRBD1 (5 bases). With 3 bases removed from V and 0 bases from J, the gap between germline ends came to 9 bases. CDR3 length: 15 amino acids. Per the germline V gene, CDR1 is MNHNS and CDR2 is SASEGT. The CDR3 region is CASSETVLAKNIQYF. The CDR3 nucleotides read TGTGCCAGCAGTGAGACAGTACTAGCCAAAAACATTCAGTACTTC.